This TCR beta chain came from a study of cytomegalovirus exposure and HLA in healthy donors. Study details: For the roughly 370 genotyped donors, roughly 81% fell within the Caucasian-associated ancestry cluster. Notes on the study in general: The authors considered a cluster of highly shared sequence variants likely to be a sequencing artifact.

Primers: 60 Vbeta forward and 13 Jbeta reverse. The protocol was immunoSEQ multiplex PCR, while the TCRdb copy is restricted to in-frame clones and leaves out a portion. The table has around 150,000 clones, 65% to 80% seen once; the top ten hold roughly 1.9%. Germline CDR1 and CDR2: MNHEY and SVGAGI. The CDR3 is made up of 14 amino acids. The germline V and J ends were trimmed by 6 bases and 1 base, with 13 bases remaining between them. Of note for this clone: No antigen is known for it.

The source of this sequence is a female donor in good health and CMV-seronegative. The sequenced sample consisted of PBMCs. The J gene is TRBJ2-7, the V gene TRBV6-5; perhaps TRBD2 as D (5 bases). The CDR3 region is CASRFGRGSYEQYF. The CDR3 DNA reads TGTGCCAGCAGGTTCGGTAGAGGGTCCTACGAGCAGTACTTC.